This T cell receptor (beta chain) was recovered during a study of CD4 T cells in relation to SARS-CoV-2 and coronaviruses. General study points: Crossreactivity was assessed only for spike protein, not other viral proteins. SARS-CoV-2-driven expansion was significantly weaker in crossreactive than monoreactive clones.

Sorted naive or memory CD4+ cells met CEF peptides for roughly ten days. In its sample, this clone was seen a few times. Its antigen is currently unknown. Repertoires were generated with immunoSEQ multiplex PCR, while TCRdb's copy carries only in-frame clones and drops some. The sample lists about 39,000 clones, about four fifths occurring once. The sequence was obtained from an adult with COVID-19. Sequencing was carried out using naive CD4+ T cells from PBMCs, cultured in vitro. Subset denoted: naive CD4+ T cells isolated by negative enrichment.

CDR3 bases: TGTGCCAGCAGCTTAGGAAGTAGGGCTAGCAATCAGCCCCAGCATTTT. Translating gives CASSLGSRASNQPQHF. This chain links TRBV7-8 with TRBJ1-5; D is unclear. The CDR3 extends over 16 amino acids. The V and J ends lost 1 base and 0 bases respectively, with 10 bases between them. Germline V lookup: CDR1 SGHVS, CDR2 FQNEAQ. The variable domain in full, with the rest retrieved from reference TRBV7-8 and TRBJ1-5, is GAGVSQSPRYKVAKRGQDVALRCDPISGHVSLFWYQQALGQGPEFLTYFQNEAQLDKSGLPSDRFFAERPEGSVSTLKIQRTQQEDSAVYLCASSLGSRASNQPQHFGDGTRLSIL.